The source of this TCR beta chain is a study of Ad26.COV2.S vaccination and SARS-CoV-2 variants. CDR3 size: 11 residues. V shed 6 bases, J shed 8 bases, and the junction held 2 bases outside the gene matches. Germline loops: CDR1 SGHAT, CDR2 FQNNGV. Using immunoSEQ multiplex PCR, the repertoire was profiled, and TCRdb retains in-frame clones only, with some absent. The data show around 320,000 clones, over 75% seen once. Sample treatment: over 15 received Ad26.COV2.S at low or high dose, single or two shots; several received placebo; per-sample allocation not given. The samples were gathered on day 63 after the first injection of vaccine or placebo.

The specimen comprised peripheral blood, sampled in a trial of Ad26.COV2.S vaccine versus placebo. The source of this sequence is a person aged 18 to 65 who received the Ad26.COV2.S COVID-19 vaccine or a placebo. This sequence joins TRBV11-2 and TRBJ1-2; 8 nucleotides match TRBD1. The CDR3 nucleotides are TGTGCCAGCAGGGGACAGGTGGGCTACACCTTC. Protein product: CASRGQVGYTF.